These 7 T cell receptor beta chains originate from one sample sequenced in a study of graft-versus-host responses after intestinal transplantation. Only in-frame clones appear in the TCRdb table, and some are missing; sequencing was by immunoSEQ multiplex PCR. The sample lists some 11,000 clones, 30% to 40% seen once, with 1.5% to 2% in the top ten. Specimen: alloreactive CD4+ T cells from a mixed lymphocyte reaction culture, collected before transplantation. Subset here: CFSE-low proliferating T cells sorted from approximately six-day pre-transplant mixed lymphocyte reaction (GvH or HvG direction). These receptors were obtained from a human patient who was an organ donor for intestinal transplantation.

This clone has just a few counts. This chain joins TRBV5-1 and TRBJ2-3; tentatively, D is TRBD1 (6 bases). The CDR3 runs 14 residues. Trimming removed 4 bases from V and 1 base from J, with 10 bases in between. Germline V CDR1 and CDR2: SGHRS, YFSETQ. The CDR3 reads CASSPRQGTDTQYF. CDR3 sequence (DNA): TGCGCCAGCAGCCCCAGACAGGGCACAGATACGCAGTATTTT.

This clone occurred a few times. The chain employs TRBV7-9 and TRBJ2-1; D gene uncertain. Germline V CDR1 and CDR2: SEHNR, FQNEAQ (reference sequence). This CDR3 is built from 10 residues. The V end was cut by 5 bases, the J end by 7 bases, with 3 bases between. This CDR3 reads CASSQNEQFF. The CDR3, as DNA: TGTGCCAGCAGCCAAAATGAGCAGTTCTTC.

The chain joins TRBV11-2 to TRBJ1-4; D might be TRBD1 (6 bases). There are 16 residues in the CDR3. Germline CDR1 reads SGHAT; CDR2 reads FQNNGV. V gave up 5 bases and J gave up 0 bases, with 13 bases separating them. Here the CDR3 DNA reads TGTGCCAGCAGCCCAGGGACATCCGCAACTAATGAAAAACTGTTTTTT. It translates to CASSPGTSATNEKLFF.

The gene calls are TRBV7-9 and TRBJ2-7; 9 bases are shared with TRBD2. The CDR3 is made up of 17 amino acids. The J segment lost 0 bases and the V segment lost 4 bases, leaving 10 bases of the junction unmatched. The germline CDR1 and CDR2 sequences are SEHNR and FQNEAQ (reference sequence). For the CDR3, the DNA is TGTGCCAGCAGCTCCCTGGGTAGCGGGGGAAGCTCCTACGAGCAGTACTTC. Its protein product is CASSSLGSGGSSYEQYF. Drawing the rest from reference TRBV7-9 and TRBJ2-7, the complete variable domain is DTGVSQNPRHKITKRGQNVTFRCDPISEHNRLYWYRQTLGQGPEFLTYFQNEAQLEKSRLLSDRFSAERPKGSFSTLEIQRTEQGDSAMYLCASSSLGSGGSSYEQYFGPGTRLTVT.

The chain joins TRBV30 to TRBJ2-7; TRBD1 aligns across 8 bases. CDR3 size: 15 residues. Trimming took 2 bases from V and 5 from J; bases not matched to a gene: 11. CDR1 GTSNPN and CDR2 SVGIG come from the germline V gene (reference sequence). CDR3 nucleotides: TGTGCCTGGAGTAATTTCGGCAGGGGGCAAGACGAGCAGTACTTC. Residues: CAWSNFGRGQDEQYF.

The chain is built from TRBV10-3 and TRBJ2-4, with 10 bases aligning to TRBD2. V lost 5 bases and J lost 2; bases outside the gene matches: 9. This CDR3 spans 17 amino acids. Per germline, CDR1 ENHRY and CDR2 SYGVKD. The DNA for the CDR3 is TGTGCCATCAGTACCTCTAGCGGGGGCGGGACCAAAAACATTCAGTACTTC. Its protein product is CAISTSSGGGTKNIQYF.

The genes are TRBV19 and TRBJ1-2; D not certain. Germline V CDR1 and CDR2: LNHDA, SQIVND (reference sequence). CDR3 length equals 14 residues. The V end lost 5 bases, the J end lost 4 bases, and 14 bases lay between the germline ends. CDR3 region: CASSSRVSGYGYTF. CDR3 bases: TGTGCCAGTAGTTCGAGAGTGTCAGGCTATGGCTACACCTTC.